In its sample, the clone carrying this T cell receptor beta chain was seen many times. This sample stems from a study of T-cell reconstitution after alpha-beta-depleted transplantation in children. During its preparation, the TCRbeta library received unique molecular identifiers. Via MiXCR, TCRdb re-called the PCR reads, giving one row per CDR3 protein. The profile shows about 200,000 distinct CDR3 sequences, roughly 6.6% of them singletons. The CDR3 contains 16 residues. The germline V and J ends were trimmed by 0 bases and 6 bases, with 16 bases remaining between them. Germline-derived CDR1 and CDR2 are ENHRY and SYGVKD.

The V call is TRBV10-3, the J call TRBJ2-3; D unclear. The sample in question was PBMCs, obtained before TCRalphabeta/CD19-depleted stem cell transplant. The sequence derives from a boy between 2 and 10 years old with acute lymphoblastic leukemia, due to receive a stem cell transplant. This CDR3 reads CAISESRIADLDTQYF. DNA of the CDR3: TGTGCCATCAGTGAGTCGAGGATTGCAGATCTTGATACGCAGTATTTT.